This T cell receptor beta chain came from a study of shared clonotypes between healthy human individuals. This CDR3 contains 14 residues. Between the trimmed V and J ends, which lost 6 bases and 6 bases, there was a span of 17 bases. CDR1 and CDR2 (germline): PRHDT, FYEKMQ (reference sequence). Produced via immunoSEQ multiplex PCR; TCRdb's table is partial and in-frame only. Here the sample spans 850,000 to 1,100,000 clones, 77% being singletons. As for this clone: Its antigen remains unidentified.

Study-wide results and caveats: Although depth was large, rarefaction showed that sequencing of the sorted subsets was incomplete.

The sequence was obtained from a man between 18 and 35 years old in good health. Some clones in this sample may be carry-over from other donors' samples. The chain carries TRBV13 and TRBJ1-1; D possibly corresponds to TRBD1 (5 bases). The sequenced sample consisted of memory CD4+ T cells from PBMCs. As to subset: CD45RA-negative fraction. CDR3 nucleotide sequence: TGTGCCAGCAGTCGTCAAGGGACCGTGTCTGAAGCTTTCTTT. This gives the protein CASSRQGTVSEAFF.